This entry lists 15 T cell receptor beta chains sequenced from one sample in a study of T cells in Graves' hyperthyroidism and ophthalmopathy. RNA transcripts gave rise to amplified TCR beta CDR3 regions. Initially, a first-round RT-PCR of the TCR CDR3 employed the HTBI primer set. TCRdb fed the multiplex PCR reads into MiXCR, producing one record per CDR3 protein. The profile shows about 270,000 distinct CDR3 sequences, less than 30% of them singletons. Sequenced input: blood. Receptors originate from a man in his forties with Graves' hyperthyroidism that later progressed to Graves' ophthalmopathy.

This clonotype was observed many times. The rearrangement links TRBV6-5 to TRBJ2-7, with 9 bases matching TRBD1. Germline CDR1 and CDR2: MNHEY and SVGAGI. After removal of 2 bases from V and 3 bases from J, the junction contained 5 bases not matched to a gene. This CDR3 has 15 residues. The CDR3 bases are TGTGCCAGCAGTTACCGGGCGGGACAGGGCTACGAGCAGTACTTC. Translation gives CASSYRAGQGYEQYF.

The genes are TRBV28 and TRBJ2-4; D unresolved. Germline assignment: CDR1 MDHEN and CDR2 SYDVKM. This CDR3 is 15 amino acids long. V lost 3 bases, J lost 0 bases, and 9 bases lay in between. CDR3 region: CASSFQTQAKNIQYF. The CDR3 DNA sequence: TGTGCCAGCAGTTTCCAGACTCAAGCCAAAAACATTCAGTACTTC.

Many counts were recorded for this clonotype. The rearrangement joins TRBV6-5 to TRBJ1-1; D gene uncertain. The germline V and J ends were trimmed by 2 bases and 3 bases, with 10 bases remaining between them. This CDR3 is built from 14 residues. CDR1 is MNHEY, CDR2 SVGAGI, per germline. The CDR3 loop is CASSYRPGYTEAFF. The CDR3 bases are TGTGCCAGCAGTTACCGGCCTGGGTACACTGAAGCTTTCTTT.

This clonotype has at least ten counts. The chain uses TRBV7-2 and TRBJ2-4; D is undetermined. The CDR3 runs 13 residues. The germline V gene has CDR1 SGHTA and CDR2 FQGNSA. V lost 2 bases to trimming and J lost 6 bases, with 8 bases between them. The CDR3 DNA reads as TGTGCCAGCAGCTTAATGGAGAGAAACATTCAGTACTTC. Its protein is CASSLMERNIQYF.

This clonotype turned up a few times. V gene TRBV7-2 combines with J gene TRBJ2-2; tentative D call: TRBD2 (6 bases). V was cut by 4 bases and J by 6 bases, with 12 bases left in between. Looked up from germline, CDR1 is SGHTA and CDR2 is FQGNSA. The CDR3 consists of 14 residues. The CDR3 region is CASSSGLWAGELFF. CDR3 DNA sequence: TGTGCCAGCAGCTCGGGACTTTGGGCCGGGGAGCTGTTTTTT.

V gene TRBV12-3 or TRBV12-4 combines with J gene TRBJ1-2, with D unclear. This CDR3 is built from 12 residues. The ends were cut back, 7 bases at V and 3 bases at J, with 9 bases in the middle. The CDR3 sequence: CASNYPDYGYTF. In DNA, the CDR3 is TGTGCCAGCAACTACCCAGACTATGGCTACACCTTC.

Only a few counts were recorded for this clonotype. The chain recombines TRBV11-2 with TRBJ2-2; TRBD1 might be the D (5 bases). The CDR3 consists of 16 residues. Germline V gene lookup returns CDR1 SGHAT and CDR2 FQNNGV. V was trimmed by 3 bases and J by 0 bases, leaving 11 bases between them. The CDR3 region is CASSFRTSTNTGELFF. The DNA of the CDR3 is TGTGCCAGCAGCTTTCGGACATCGACGAACACCGGGGAGCTGTTTTTT. The whole variable domain, remainder taken from reference TRBV11-2 and TRBJ2-2, is EAGVAQSPRYKIIEKRQSVAFWCNPISGHATLYWYQQILGQGPKLLIQFQNNGVVDDSQLPKDRFSAERLKGVDSTLKIQPAKLEDSAVYLCASSFRTSTNTGELFFGEGSRLTVL.

This clonotype was found a few times. The genes are TRBV7-2 and TRBJ1-3; D remains ambiguous. CDR1 SGHTA and CDR2 FQGNSA come from the germline V gene. The CDR3 has 14 amino acids. Trimming cost V 5 bases and J 0 bases, with 8 bases left between them. CDR3 DNA: TGTGCCAGCAGCCCTTTTTCCTCTGGAAACACCATATATTTT. Its translation: CASSPFSSGNTIYF.

There are many counts of this clonotype. The genes are TRBV7-9 and TRBJ2-5; no reliable D call. CDR3 length equals 13 residues. The germline V gene has CDR1 SEHNR and CDR2 FQNEAQ (reference sequence). Trimming pared 0 bases from V and 3 bases from J, leaving 5 bases between. The DNA for the CDR3 is TGTGCCAGCAGCTTAGCCAGTAAAGAGACCCAGTACTTC. Protein sequence: CASSLASKETQYF.

The rearrangement links TRBV6-2 or TRBV6-3 to TRBJ1-2; 8 bases match TRBD1. This CDR3 comprises 14 residues. After removal of 5 bases from V and 2 bases from J, the junction contained 4 bases not matched to a gene. Germline values: CDR1 MNHEY, CDR2 SVGEGT. CDR3 region: CASSRHRGNYGYTF. The DNA of the CDR3 is TGTGCCAGCAGTCGCCACAGGGGGAACTATGGCTACACCTTC.

This chain joins TRBV28 and TRBJ2-7, with 8 positions matching TRBD1. Germline trimming cut 6 bases from V and 3 bases from J; bases unmatched to any gene: 13. Germline V gene data show CDR1 as MDHEN and CDR2 as SYDVKM. The CDR3 has 16 residues. The CDR3 DNA follows: TGTGCCAGCAGGTCTTTCTCGACAGGGGCCCACTACGAGCAGTACTTC. This sequence encodes CASRSFSTGAHYEQYF.

This clonotype has a count of ten or more. The chain combines TRBV3-1 with TRBJ2-7; no reliable D call. Trimming stripped 3 bases from V and 0 bases from J, with 9 bases between. CDR3 length equals 14 residues. Germline-derived CDR1 and CDR2 are LGHDT and YNNKEL (reference sequence). The CDR3 here is CASSHRVSSYEQYF. The CDR3 DNA sequence: TGTGCCAGCAGCCACCGGGTTTCCTCCTACGAGCAGTACTTC.

This clonotype was detected many times. This chain joins TRBV2 and TRBJ2-5; 8 nucleotides match TRBD2. Germline CDR1 and CDR2: SNHLY and FYNNEI. V shed 5 bases, J shed 1 base, and the junction held 3 bases outside the gene matches. The CDR3 extends over 14 amino acids. The chain's CDR3 is CASSPGTSQETQYF. DNA for the CDR3: TGTGCCAGCAGTCCAGGGACTAGCCAAGAGACCCAGTACTTC.

This clonotype was recorded only once. The chain is built from TRBV6-2 or TRBV6-3 and TRBJ2-5; D not certain. The CDR3 length is 15 residues. Trimming left V 0 bases short and J 3 bases short, with 11 bases between. Germline lookup yields CDR1 MNHEY and CDR2 SVGEGT. This CDR3 is CASSYSDSREETQYF. The CDR3 region has the DNA TGTGCCAGCAGTTACTCGGATTCCCGGGAAGAGACCCAGTACTTC.

The sample holds many counts of this clonotype. This chain uses TRBV20-1 with TRBJ1-1; D is perhaps TRBD1 (5 bases). The CDR3 is 14 residues long. Germline lookup yields CDR1 DFQATT and CDR2 SNEGSKA (reference sequence). With 1 base removed from V and 0 bases from J, the gap between germline ends came to 9 bases. CDR3 loop: CSARAGTVNTEAFF. The CDR3 DNA sequence: TGCAGTGCTAGAGCCGGGACGGTGAACACTGAAGCTTTCTTT.